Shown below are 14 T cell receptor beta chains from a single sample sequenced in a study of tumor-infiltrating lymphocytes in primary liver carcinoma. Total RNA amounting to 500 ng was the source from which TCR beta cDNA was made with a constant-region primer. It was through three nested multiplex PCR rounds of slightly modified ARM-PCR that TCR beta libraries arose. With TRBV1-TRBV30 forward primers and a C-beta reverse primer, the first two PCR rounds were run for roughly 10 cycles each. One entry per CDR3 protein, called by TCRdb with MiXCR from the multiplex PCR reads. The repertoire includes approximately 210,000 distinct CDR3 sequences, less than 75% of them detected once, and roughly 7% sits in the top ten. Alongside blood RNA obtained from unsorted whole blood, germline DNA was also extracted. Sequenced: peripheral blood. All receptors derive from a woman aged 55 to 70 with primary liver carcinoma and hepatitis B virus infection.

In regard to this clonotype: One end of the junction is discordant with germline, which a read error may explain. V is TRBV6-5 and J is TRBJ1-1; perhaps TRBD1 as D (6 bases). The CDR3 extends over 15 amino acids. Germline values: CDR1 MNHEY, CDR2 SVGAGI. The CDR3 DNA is TGTGCCAGCATGGAGTTTGGGACATCGAACATTGAAGCTTTCTTT. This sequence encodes CASMEFGTSNIEAFF.

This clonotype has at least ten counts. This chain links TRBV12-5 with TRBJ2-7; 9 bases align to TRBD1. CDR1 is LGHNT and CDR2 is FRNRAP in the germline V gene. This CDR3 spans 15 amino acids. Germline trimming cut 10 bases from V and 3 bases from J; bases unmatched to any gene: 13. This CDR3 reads CATPVSGQGLYEQYF. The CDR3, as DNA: TGTGCTACCCCCGTCTCGGGACAGGGACTCTACGAGCAGTACTTC.

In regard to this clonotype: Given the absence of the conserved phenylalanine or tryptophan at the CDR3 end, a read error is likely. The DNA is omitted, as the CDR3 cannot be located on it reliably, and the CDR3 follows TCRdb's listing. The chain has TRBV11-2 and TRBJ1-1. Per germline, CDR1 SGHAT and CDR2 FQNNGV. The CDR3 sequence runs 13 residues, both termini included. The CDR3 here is CANSLLGNTEAFS.

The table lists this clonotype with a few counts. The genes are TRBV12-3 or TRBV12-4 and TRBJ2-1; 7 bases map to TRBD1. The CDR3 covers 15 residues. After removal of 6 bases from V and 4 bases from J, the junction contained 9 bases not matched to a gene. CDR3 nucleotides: TGTGCCAGCAGGGGGTCGGGACAGCCATACAATGAGCAGTTCTTC. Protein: CASRGSGQPYNEQFF.

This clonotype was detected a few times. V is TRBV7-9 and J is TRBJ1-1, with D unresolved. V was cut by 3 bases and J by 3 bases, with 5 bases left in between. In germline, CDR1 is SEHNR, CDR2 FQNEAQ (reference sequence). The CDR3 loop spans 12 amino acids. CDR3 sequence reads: CASSFVDTEAFF. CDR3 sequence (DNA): TGTGCCAGCAGCTTCGTCGACACTGAAGCTTTCTTT.

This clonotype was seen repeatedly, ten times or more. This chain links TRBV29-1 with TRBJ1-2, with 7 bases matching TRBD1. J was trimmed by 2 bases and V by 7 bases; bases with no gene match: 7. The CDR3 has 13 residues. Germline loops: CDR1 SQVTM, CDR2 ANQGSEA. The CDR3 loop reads CSARLTGNYGYTF. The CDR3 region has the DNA TGCAGCGCAAGATTGACAGGGAACTATGGCTACACCTTC.

CDR3 residues: CASWNKPGAGYEQYF. The CDR3 coding sequence is TGCGCCAGCTGGAATAAACCAGGGGCGGGGTACGAGCAGTACTTC. This chain joins TRBV5-1 and TRBJ2-7; D may match TRBD1 or TRBD2 (6 bases each). The V end lost 7 bases, the J end lost 4 bases, and 21 bases lay between the germline ends. The CDR3 sequence is 15 residues long. Per the germline V gene, CDR1 is SGHRS and CDR2 is YFSETQ.

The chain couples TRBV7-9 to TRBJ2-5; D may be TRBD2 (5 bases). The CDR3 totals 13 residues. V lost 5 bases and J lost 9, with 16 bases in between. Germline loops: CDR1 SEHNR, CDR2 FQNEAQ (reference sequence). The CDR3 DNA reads TGTGCCAGCAGCCCAAGGGAGAGCGAGGCCCAGTACTTC. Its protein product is CASSPRESEAQYF.

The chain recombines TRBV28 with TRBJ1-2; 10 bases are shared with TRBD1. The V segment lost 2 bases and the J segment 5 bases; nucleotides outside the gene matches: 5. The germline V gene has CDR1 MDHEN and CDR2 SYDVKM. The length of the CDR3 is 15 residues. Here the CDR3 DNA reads TGTGCCAGCAGTTTACCCAGACAGGGGGCGTATGGCTACACCTTC. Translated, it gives CASSLPRQGAYGYTF.

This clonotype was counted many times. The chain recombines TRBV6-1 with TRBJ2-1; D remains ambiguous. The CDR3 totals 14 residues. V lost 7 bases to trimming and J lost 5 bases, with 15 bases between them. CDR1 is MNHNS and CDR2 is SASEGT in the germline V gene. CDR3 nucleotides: TGTGCCAGCATTCCTAGAGGCGGAAACAATGAGCAGTTCTTC. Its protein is CASIPRGGNNEQFF.

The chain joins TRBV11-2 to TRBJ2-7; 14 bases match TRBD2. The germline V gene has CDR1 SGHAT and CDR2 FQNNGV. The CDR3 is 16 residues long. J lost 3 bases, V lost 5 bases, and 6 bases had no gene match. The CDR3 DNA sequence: TGTGCCAGCAGCGAGACCGGGACTAGCGGGAGCTACGAGCAGTACTTC. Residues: CASSETGTSGSYEQYF.

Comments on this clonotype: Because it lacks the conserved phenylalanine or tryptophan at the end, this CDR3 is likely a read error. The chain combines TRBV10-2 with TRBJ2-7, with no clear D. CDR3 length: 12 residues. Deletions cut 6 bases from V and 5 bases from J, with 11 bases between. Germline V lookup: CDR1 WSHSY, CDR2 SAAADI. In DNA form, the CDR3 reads TGCGCCAGCAGCCAGCTGGCGAACGAGCAGTACTCC. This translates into CASSQLANEQYS.

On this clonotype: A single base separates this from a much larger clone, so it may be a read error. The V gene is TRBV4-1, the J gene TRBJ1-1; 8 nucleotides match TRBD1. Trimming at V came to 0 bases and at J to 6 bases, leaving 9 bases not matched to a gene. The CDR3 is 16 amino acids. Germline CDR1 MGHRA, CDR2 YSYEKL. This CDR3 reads CASSQDPRGLDAEAFF. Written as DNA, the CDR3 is TGCGCCAGCAGCCAAGACCCCAGGGGGCTCGACGCTGAAGCTTTCTTT.

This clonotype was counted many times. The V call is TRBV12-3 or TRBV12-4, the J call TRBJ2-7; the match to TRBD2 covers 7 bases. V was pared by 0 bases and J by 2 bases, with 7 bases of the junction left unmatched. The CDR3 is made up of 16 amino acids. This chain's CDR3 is CASSLAWTAGAYEQYF. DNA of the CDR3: TGTGCCAGCAGTTTAGCGTGGACGGCGGGAGCCTACGAGCAGTACTTC.